Sequencing of this T cell receptor (beta chain) was carried out in a study of T cells in Graves' hyperthyroidism and ophthalmopathy. Looking at the study overall: Peripheral blood collection took place at initial diagnosis, before any treatment. Study results and limitations: Most thyroid clonotypes that were expanded above 0.001 also turned up in blood. The model made its ophthalmopathy prediction, and onset followed a median approximately 6.5 months later.

At least ten counts were recorded for this clonotype. Its target is unknown. The CDR3 spans 15 residues. Trimming removed 5 bases from V and 2 bases from J; junction bases left unmatched: 5. Germline V gene data show CDR1 as LNHDA and CDR2 as SQIVND (reference sequence). Hyperthyroidism had been newly diagnosed in patients aged 18 to 65, and its duration was under 2 months. RNA transcripts gave rise to amplified TCR beta CDR3 regions. The HTBI primer set was used in a first-round RT-PCR of the TCR CDR3. Each CDR3 protein is one row after TCRdb ran MiXCR on the multiplex PCR reads. The sample has roughly 300,000 distinct CDR3 sequences, 25% to 30% seen once.

This receptor was identified in a man aged 35 to 55 with Graves' hyperthyroidism that later progressed to Graves' ophthalmopathy. The source material was blood. V and J are TRBV19 and TRBJ1-5; 8 nucleotides align to TRBD1. CDR3 protein: CASSAGQGRNQPQHF. The CDR3 coding sequence is TGTGCCAGTAGTGCCGGACAGGGCCGCAATCAGCCCCAGCATTTT.